This T cell receptor beta chain was obtained from a study of T cell responses to AZD1222 COVID-19 vaccine. The table came from immunoSEQ multiplex PCR; TCRdb's copy has only in-frame clones and leaves some out. The data show 180,000 or so clones, nearly 95% seen once. In germline, CDR1 is MDHEN, CDR2 SYDVKM. This CDR3 comprises 12 residues. V gave up 6 bases and J gave up 4 bases, with 9 bases separating them. The chain recombines TRBV28 with TRBJ1-2; TRBD1 might be the D (5 bases). The sequence was obtained from an adult who received the AZD1222 COVID-19 vaccine. The sample in question was peripheral blood, obtained 28 days after the second AZD1222 dose. CDR3 sequence: CASRRDLYGYTF. CDR3 DNA: TGTGCCAGCAGGAGGGACCTCTATGGCTACACCTTC.